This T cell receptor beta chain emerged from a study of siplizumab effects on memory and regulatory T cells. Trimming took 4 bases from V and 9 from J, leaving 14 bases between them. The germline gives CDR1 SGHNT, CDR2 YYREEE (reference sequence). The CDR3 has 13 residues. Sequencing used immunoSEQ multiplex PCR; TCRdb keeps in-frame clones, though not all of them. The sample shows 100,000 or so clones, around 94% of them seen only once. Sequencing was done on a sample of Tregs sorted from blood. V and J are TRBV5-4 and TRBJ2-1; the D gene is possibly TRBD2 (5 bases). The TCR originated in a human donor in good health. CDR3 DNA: TGTGCCAGCAGCGTTACTAGTTTACGTGAGCAGTTCTTC. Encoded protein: CASSVTSLREQFF.